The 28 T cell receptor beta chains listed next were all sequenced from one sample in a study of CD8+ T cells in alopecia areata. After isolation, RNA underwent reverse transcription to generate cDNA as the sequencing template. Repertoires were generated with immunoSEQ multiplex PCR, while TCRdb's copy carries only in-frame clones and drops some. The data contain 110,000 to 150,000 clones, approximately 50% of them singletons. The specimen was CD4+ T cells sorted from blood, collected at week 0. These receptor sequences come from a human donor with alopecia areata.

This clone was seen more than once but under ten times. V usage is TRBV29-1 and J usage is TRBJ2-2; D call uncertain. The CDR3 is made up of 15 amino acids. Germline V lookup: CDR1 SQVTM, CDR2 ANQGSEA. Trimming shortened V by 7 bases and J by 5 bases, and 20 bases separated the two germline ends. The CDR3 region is CSARLALHPTGELFF. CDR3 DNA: TGCAGCGCCCGCCTTGCCCTCCACCCTACCGGGGAGCTGTTTTTT.

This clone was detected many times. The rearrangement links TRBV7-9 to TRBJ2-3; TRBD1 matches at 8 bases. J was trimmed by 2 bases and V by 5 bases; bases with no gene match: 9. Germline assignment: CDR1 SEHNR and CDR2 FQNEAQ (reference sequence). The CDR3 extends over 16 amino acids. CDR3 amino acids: CASSRRTGGTTDTQYF. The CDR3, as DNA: TGTGCCAGCAGCCGACGTACAGGGGGTACCACAGATACGCAGTATTTT. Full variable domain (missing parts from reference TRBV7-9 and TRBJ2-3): DTGVSQNPRHKITKRGQNVTFRCDPISEHNRLYWYRQTLGQGPEFLTYFQNEAQLEKSRLLSDRFSAERPKGSFSTLEIQRTEQGDSAMYLCASSRRTGGTTDTQYFGPGTRLTVL.

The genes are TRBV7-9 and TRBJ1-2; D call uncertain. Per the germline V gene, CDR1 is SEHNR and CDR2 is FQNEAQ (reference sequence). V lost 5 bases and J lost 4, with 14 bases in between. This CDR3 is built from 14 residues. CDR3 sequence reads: CASSQARFGYGYTF. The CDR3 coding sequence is TGTGCCAGCAGCCAGGCACGCTTCGGCTATGGCTACACCTTC. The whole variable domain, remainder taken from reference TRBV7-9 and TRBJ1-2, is DTGVSQNPRHKITKRGQNVTFRCDPISEHNRLYWYRQTLGQGPEFLTYFQNEAQLEKSRLLSDRFSAERPKGSFSTLEIQRTEQGDSAMYLCASSQARFGYGYTFGSGTRLTVV.

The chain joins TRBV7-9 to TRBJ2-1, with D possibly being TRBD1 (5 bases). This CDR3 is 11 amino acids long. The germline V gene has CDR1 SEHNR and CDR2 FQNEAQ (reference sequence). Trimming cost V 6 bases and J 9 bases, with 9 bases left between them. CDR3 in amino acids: CASRIRGEQFF. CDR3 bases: TGTGCCAGCAGGATAAGGGGTGAGCAGTTCTTC.

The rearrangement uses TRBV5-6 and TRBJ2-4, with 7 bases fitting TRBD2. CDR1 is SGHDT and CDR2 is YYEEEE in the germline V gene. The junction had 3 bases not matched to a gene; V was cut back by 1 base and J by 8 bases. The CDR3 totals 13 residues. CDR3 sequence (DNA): TGTGCCAGCAGCTTGACTGGGAGGGACATTCAGTACTTC. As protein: CASSLTGRDIQYF.

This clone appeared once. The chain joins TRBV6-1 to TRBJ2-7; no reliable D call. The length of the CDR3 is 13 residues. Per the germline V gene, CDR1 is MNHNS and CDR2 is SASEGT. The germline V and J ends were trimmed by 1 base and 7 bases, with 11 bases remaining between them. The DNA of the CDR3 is TGTGCCAGCAGTGAAGGGGCCCGGTCGGAGCAGTACTTC. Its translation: CASSEGARSEQYF.

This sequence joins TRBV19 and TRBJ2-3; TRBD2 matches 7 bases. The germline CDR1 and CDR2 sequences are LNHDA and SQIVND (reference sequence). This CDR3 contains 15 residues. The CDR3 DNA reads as TGTGCTTCCACCCTAGCTAGCGGCGCAAGTGGTACGCAGTATTTT. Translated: CASTLASGASGTQYF.

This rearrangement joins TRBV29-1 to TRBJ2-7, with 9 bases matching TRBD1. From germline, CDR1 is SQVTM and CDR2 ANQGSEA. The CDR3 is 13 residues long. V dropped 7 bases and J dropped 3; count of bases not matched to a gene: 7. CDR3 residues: CSALGQGHYEQYF. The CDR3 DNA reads TGCAGCGCCCTGGGACAGGGCCACTACGAGCAGTACTTC.

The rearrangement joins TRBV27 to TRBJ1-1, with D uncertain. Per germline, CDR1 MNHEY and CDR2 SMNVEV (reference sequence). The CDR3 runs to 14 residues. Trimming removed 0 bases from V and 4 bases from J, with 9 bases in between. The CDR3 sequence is CASSLSAAGTEAFF. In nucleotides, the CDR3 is TGTGCCAGCAGTTTATCGGCGGCGGGCACTGAAGCTTTCTTT.

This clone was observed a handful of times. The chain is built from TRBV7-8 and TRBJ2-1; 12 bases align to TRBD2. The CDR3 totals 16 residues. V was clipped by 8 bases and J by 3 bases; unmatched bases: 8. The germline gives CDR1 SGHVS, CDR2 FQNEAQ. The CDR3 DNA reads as TGTGCCAGCCGCCTACTAGCGGGAGGTCTCTACAATGAGCAGTTCTTC. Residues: CASRLLAGGLYNEQFF. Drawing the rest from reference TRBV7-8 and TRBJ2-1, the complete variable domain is GAGVSQSPRYKVAKRGQDVALRCDPISGHVSLFWYQQALGQGPEFLTYFQNEAQLDKSGLPSDRFFAERPEGSVSTLKIQRTQQEDSAVYLCASRLLAGGLYNEQFFGPGTRLTVL.

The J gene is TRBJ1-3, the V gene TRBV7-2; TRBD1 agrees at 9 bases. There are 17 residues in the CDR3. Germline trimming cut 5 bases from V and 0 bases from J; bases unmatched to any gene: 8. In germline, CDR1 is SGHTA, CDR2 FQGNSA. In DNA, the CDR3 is TGTGCCAGCAGCCCAGGGGACAGGGTAACCTCTGGAAACACCATATATTTT. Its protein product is CASSPGDRVTSGNTIYF.

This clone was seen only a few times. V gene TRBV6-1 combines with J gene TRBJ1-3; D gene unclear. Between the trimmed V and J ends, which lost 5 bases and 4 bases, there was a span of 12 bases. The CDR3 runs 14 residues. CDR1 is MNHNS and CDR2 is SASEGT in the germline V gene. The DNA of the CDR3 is TGTGCCAGCAGTTCCCCCGGACTGGGAAACACCATATATTTT. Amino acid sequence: CASSSPGLGNTIYF.

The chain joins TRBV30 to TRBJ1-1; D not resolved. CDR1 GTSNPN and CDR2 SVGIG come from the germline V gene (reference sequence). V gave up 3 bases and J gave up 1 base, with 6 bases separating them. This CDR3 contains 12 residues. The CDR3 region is CAWRRENTEAFF. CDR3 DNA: TGTGCCTGGAGACGGGAGAACACTGAAGCTTTCTTT.

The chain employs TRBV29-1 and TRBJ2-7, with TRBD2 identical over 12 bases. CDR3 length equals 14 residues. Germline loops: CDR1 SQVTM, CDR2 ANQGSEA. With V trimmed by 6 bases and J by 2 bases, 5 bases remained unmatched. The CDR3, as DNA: TGCAGCGTCCAGACTAGCGGGGGAACCTACGAGCAGTACTTC. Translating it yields CSVQTSGGTYEQYF.

In DNA form, the CDR3 reads TGTGCCAGCAGTCTACTCGGACTAGCGGGAGTCCACGGGGAGCTGTTTTTT. This codes for CASSLLGLAGVHGELFF. The chain couples TRBV27 to TRBJ2-2, with 13 bases matching TRBD2. Germline V CDR1 and CDR2: MNHEY, SMNVEV (reference sequence). This CDR3 is built from 17 residues. V shed 5 bases and J 7 bases; nucleotides not matched to a gene: 10.

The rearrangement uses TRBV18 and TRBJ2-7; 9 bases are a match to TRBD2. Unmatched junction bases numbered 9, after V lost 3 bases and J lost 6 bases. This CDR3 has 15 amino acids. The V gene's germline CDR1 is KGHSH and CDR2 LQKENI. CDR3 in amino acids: CASSPTGTSLIEQYF. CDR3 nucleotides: TGTGCCAGCTCACCTACCGGGACTAGCTTAATCGAGCAGTACTTC.

CDR3 region: CSVDPGGGYEQYF. In nucleotides, the CDR3 is TGCAGCGTTGACCCGGGAGGGGGCTACGAGCAGTACTTC. This rearrangement joins TRBV29-1 to TRBJ2-7; 8 bases line up with TRBD2. Trimming removed 3 bases from V and 3 bases from J; junction bases left unmatched: 4. The CDR3 contains 13 residues. Per the germline V gene, CDR1 is SQVTM and CDR2 is ANQGSEA.

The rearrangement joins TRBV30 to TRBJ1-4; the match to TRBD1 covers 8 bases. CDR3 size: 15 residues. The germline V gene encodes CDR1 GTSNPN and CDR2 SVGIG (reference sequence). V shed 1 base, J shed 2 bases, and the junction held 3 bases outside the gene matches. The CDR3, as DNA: TGTGCCTGGAGTGGCGACAGGGGTACTAATGAAAAACTGTTTTTT. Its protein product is CAWSGDRGTNEKLFF.

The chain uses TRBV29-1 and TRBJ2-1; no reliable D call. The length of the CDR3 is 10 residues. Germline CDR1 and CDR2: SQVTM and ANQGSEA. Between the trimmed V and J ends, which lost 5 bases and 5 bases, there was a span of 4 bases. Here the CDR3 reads CSVRNNEQFF. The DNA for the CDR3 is TGCAGCGTTCGGAACAATGAGCAGTTCTTC.

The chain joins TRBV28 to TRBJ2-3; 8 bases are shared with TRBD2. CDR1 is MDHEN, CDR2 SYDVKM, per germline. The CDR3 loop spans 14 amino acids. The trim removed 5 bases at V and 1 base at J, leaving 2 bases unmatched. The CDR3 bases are TGTGCCAGCAGTAGCGGGAGCCGCACAGATACGCAGTATTTT. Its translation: CASSSGSRTDTQYF.

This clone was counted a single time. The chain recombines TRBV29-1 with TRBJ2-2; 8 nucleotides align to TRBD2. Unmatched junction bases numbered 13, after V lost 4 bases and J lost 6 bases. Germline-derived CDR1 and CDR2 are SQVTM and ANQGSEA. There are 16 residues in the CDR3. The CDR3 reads CSVGLWSGSGAGELFF. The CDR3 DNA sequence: TGCAGCGTTGGCCTTTGGAGCGGGAGTGGGGCCGGGGAGCTGTTTTTT.

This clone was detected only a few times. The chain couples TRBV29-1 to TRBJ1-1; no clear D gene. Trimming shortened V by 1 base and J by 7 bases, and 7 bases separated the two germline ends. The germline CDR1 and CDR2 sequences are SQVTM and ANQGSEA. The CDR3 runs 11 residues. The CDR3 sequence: CSVEGGYEAFF. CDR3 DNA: TGCAGCGTTGAAGGAGGATATGAAGCTTTCTTT.

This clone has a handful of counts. CDR3 sequence: CASSGRGQGASGANVLTF. The CDR3 nucleotides read TGTGCCAGCAGCGGCCGGGGACAGGGGGCATCAGGGGCCAACGTCCTGACTTTC. The rearrangement joins TRBV9 to TRBJ2-6; TRBD1 agrees at 12 bases. Germline V gene sequence: CDR1 SGDLS, CDR2 YYNGEE. V gave up 3 bases and J gave up 4 bases; unmatched junction bases: 8. The CDR3 sequence is 18 residues long.

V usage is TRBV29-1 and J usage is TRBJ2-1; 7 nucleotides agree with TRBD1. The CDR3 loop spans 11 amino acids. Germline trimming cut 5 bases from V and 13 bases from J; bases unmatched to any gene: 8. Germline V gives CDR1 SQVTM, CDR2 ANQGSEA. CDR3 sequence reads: CSVLLGQTQFF. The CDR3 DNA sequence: TGCAGCGTTCTCCTGGGACAGACTCAGTTCTTC.

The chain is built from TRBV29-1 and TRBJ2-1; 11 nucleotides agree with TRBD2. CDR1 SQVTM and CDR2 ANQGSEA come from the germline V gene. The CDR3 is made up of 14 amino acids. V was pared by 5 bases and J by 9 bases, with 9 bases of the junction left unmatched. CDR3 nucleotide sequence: TGCAGCGTTCGGTTCCTAGCGGGAGGATCTGAGCAGTTCTTC. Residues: CSVRFLAGGSEQFF.

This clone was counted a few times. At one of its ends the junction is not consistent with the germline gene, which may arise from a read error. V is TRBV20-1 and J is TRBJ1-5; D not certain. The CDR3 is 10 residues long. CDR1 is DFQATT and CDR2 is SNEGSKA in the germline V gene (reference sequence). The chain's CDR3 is CSAGNQAQHF. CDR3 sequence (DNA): TGCAGTGCTGGAAATCAGGCCCAGCATTTT.

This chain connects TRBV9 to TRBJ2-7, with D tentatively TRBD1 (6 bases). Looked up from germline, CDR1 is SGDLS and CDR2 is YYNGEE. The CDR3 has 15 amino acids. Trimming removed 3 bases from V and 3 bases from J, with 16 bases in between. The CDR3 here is CASSAAGTSFYEQYF. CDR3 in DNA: TGTGCCAGCAGCGCTGCCGGGACAAGCTTCTACGAGCAGTACTTC. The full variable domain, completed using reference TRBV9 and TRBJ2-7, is DSGVTQTPKHLITATGQRVTLRCSPRSGDLSVYWYQQSLDQGLQFLIQYYNGEERAKGNILERFSAQQFPDLHSELNLSSLELGDSALYFCASSAAGTSFYEQYFGPGTRLTVT.

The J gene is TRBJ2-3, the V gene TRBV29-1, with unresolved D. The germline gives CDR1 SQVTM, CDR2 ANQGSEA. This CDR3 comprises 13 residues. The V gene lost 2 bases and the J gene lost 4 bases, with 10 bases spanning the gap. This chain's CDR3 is CSVEPFGADTQYF. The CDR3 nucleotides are TGCAGCGTTGAACCTTTTGGAGCAGATACGCAGTATTTT.